This TCR beta chain was sequenced in a study of T cells in Graves' hyperthyroidism and ophthalmopathy. As for the study in general: Before treatment of any kind, peripheral blood was taken at initial diagnosis.

The hyperthyroidism patients had all been newly diagnosed, and their disease duration was under 2 months. Their ages ranged from 18 to 65 years. Study-wide results and caveats: In blood, most of the thyroid clonotypes expanded above 0.001 were also present.

The CDR3 is made up of 15 amino acids. The germline V gene encodes CDR1 SGHNT and CDR2 YENEEA. To note about this clonotype: What it recognizes is unknown. The junction departs from the called germline gene at one end, perhaps through a read error.

The CDR3 regions of TCR beta were amplified from RNA transcripts. A set of HTBI primers served as the primers for a first-round RT-PCR of the TCR CDR3. TCRdb processed the multiplex PCR reads anew with MiXCR; each CDR3 protein has one entry. The data show nearly 600,000 distinct CDR3 sequences, with roughly 13% seen just once and less than 6% held by the top ten. The sequencing input was blood. The V call is TRBV11-3, the J call TRBJ2-7, with D maybe TRBD2 (5 bases). The sequence derives from a woman aged 25 to 39 with Graves' hyperthyroidism that later progressed to Graves' ophthalmopathy. Written as DNA, the CDR3 is TGTGCCAGCAGCTTAGTCTTCGGCGGGTCGTACGAGCAGTCCTTC. Its translation is CASSLVFGGSYEQSF.